These 30 T cell receptor beta chains originate from one sample sequenced in a study of radiation and T cells in renal cell carcinoma. Produced via immunoSEQ multiplex PCR; TCRdb's table is partial and in-frame only. The table includes 45,000 or so clones, 65% to 90% detected once. The time point was: baseline pretreatment blood. Specified treatment: 15 Gy SBRT to primary tumor, nephrectomy 4 weeks later. Sequences were derived from blood, sampled from a patient whose treatment included radiotherapy and nephrectomy. The receptors shown here come from a woman aged 65 to 85 with renal cell carcinoma.

In DNA form, the CDR3 reads TGTGCCAGCAGCCTCGGGACAGGGTATATGAACACTGAAGCTTTCTTT. Protein sequence: CASSLGTGYMNTEAFF. The rearrangement links TRBV7-9 to TRBJ1-1; TRBD1 aligns across 9 bases. From germline, CDR1 is SEHNR and CDR2 FQNEAQ (reference sequence). The trim removed 5 bases at V and 0 bases at J, leaving 7 bases unmatched. The CDR3 covers 16 residues.

This rearrangement joins TRBV27 to TRBJ2-7; D is uncertain. V dropped 2 bases and J dropped 0 bases, with 8 bases sitting between them. The CDR3 extends over 14 amino acids. Germline CDR1 is MNHEY and CDR2 is SMNVEV (reference sequence). The CDR3 loop reads CASSLDWSSYEQYF. The CDR3 DNA follows: TGTGCCAGCAGTTTAGACTGGAGCTCCTACGAGCAGTACTTC.

CDR3 sequence (DNA): TGTGCCAGCAGCCCCGGACAGGGGGAGGGTACGCAGTATTTT. Amino acid sequence: CASSPGQGEGTQYF. This chain connects TRBV6-5 to TRBJ2-3; 10 nucleotides agree with TRBD1. The ends lost 6 bases at V and 8 bases at J; junction bases unmatched: 8. This CDR3 contains 14 residues. The germline V gene encodes CDR1 MNHEY and CDR2 SVGAGI.

V is TRBV19 and J is TRBJ1-2, with a tentative D call TRBD1 (6 bases). CDR1 LNHDA and CDR2 SQIVND come from the germline V gene (reference sequence). This CDR3 has 12 residues. V gave up 6 bases and J gave up 4 bases, with 9 bases separating them. CDR3 sequence (DNA): TGTGCCAGTAGGACAGGAAGCTATGGCTACACCTTC. This encodes CASRTGSYGYTF.

The genes are TRBV5-6 and TRBJ1-6; D uncertain. Germline V gene sequence: CDR1 SGHDT, CDR2 YYEEEE. V was cut by 0 bases and J by 7 bases, with 5 bases left in between. The CDR3 sequence is 13 residues long. In DNA form, the CDR3 reads TGTGCCAGCAGCTTGGGAGTCAATTCACCCCTCCACTTT. This codes for CASSLGVNSPLHF.

The chain has TRBV30 and TRBJ2-3; TRBD2 might be the D (6 bases). Germline CDR1 and CDR2: GTSNPN and SVGIG (reference sequence). With 0 bases removed from V and 6 bases from J, the gap between germline ends came to 10 bases. The CDR3 totals 13 residues. The CDR3, as DNA: TGTGCCTGGAGTGTGAGGAGCGGGGATACGCAGTATTTT. It specifies CAWSVRSGDTQYF.

The rearrangement links TRBV9 to TRBJ2-1, with D perhaps matching TRBD2 (5 bases). Between the trimmed V and J ends, which lost 3 bases and 4 bases, there was a span of 11 bases. CDR3 length: 14 amino acids. Germline values: CDR1 SGDLS, CDR2 YYNGEE. CDR3 coding DNA: TGTGCCAGCAGCGAAGGGAGAGGGTACAATGAGCAGTTCTTC. This codes for CASSEGRGYNEQFF.

This chain links TRBV30 with TRBJ2-7; 7 bases are a match to TRBD1. This CDR3 is built from 15 residues. J gave up 0 bases and V 0 bases, and 5 bases lay outside the gene matches. Looked up from germline, CDR1 is GTSNPN and CDR2 is SVGIG (reference sequence). The chain's CDR3 is CAWSVPGTASYEQYF. The CDR3 bases are TGTGCCTGGAGTGTACCCGGGACAGCCTCCTACGAGCAGTACTTC.

The V call is TRBV4-1, the J call TRBJ1-2; D is ambiguous. The germline V gene has CDR1 MGHRA and CDR2 YSYEKL. This CDR3 is built from 15 residues. The germline V and J ends were trimmed by 3 bases and 4 bases, with 15 bases remaining between them. The CDR3 DNA reads as TGCGCCAGCAGCCACCTCCCAGATATCGTCTATGGCTACACCTTC. Encoded protein: CASSHLPDIVYGYTF.

V is TRBV9 and J is TRBJ2-6; TRBD1 or TRBD2 may be the D gene (5 bases each). The V gene's germline CDR1 is SGDLS and CDR2 YYNGEE. V was clipped by 0 bases and J by 0 bases, with 7 bases between them. The CDR3 runs to 16 residues. The CDR3 is CASSVAGGSGANVLTF. The CDR3 bases are TGTGCCAGCAGCGTAGCTGGGGGCTCTGGGGCCAACGTCCTGACTTTC.

The chain uses TRBV21-1 and TRBJ2-1. TRBV21-1 is a listed pseudogene. The CDR3 runs 16 residues. CDR3 in DNA: TGTGCCAGCAGCGGAATATCTCCTCTCTCCTACAATGAGCAGTTCTTC. It yields the protein CASSGISPLSYNEQFF.

In its sample, this clone was seen once. This chain connects TRBV2 to TRBJ2-1, with D perhaps TRBD1 (6 bases). CDR1 and CDR2 (germline): SNHLY, FYNNEI. V was trimmed by 3 bases and J by 9 bases, leaving 12 bases between them. The CDR3 is 13 amino acids. The CDR3 nucleotides are TGTGCCAGCAGTGAGGGCAGGGGAGTTGAGCAGTTCTTC. Translated, it gives CASSEGRGVEQFF.

The chain couples TRBV14 to TRBJ2-5; D remains ambiguous. Per germline, CDR1 SGHDN and CDR2 FVKESK. V dropped 0 bases and J dropped 4 bases, with 12 bases sitting between them. This CDR3 has 15 residues. The chain's CDR3 is CASSQDKVWGETQYF. CDR3 nucleotide sequence: TGTGCCAGCAGCCAAGATAAAGTTTGGGGAGAGACCCAGTACTTC.

J is TRBJ1-1 and V is TRBV19; D possibly corresponds to TRBD1 (5 bases). Between the trimmed V and J ends, which lost 10 bases and 12 bases, there was a span of 27 bases. CDR3 size: 14 residues. Germline V CDR1 and CDR2: LNHDA, SQIVND (reference sequence). For the CDR3, the DNA is TGTGCCACCTCCAGCCCCGACAGCCCCAGAAGGACTTTCTTT. Its protein product is CATSSPDSPRRTFF. Using reference TRBV19 and TRBJ1-1 for the parts outside the CDR3, the full variable domain is DGGITQSPKYLFRKEGQNVTLSCEQNLNHDAMYWYRQDPGQGLRLIYYSQIVNDFQKGDIAEGYSVSREKKESFPLTVTSAQKNPTAFYLCATSSPDSPRRTFFGQGTRLTVV.

The CDR3 region has the DNA TGTGCCAGCAGCCCGGAGGGGGCCGAGCAGTACTTC. Its protein is CASSPEGAEQYF. The chain employs TRBV7-9 and TRBJ2-7, with D tentatively TRBD1 (7 bases). Germline V gives CDR1 SEHNR, CDR2 FQNEAQ (reference sequence). CDR3 length: 12 residues. Trimming pared 5 bases from V and 6 bases from J, leaving 11 bases between.

The table lists this clone with a count of one. The rearrangement joins TRBV2 to TRBJ2-5; 7 bases are a match to TRBD1. Germline loops: CDR1 SNHLY, CDR2 FYNNEI. The J segment lost 1 base and the V segment lost 6 bases, leaving 11 bases of the junction unmatched. This CDR3 is 16 amino acids long. CDR3 in DNA: TGTGCCAGCAGGGAAACTCCGACAGGGCGCCAAGAGACCCAGTACTTC. Translation gives CASRETPTGRQETQYF.

This chain joins TRBV7-9 and TRBJ1-5; D unclear. Looked up from germline, CDR1 is SEHNR and CDR2 is FQNEAQ (reference sequence). The CDR3 loop spans 14 amino acids. V was trimmed by 5 bases and J by 2 bases, leaving 10 bases between them. CDR3 amino acids: CASSVINGNQPQHF. Written as DNA, the CDR3 is TGTGCCAGCAGCGTGATAAATGGCAATCAGCCCCAGCATTTT. Looking up the rest from reference TRBV7-9 and TRBJ1-5 gives the full variable domain: DTGVSQNPRHKITKRGQNVTFRCDPISEHNRLYWYRQTLGQGPEFLTYFQNEAQLEKSRLLSDRFSAERPKGSFSTLEIQRTEQGDSAMYLCASSVINGNQPQHFGDGTRLSIL.

The chain links TRBV6-5 to TRBJ2-2; D is undetermined. Germline CDR1 MNHEY, CDR2 SVGAGI. The CDR3 totals 13 residues. Trimming stripped 4 bases from V and 4 bases from J, with 7 bases between. The CDR3 protein is CASSLSATGELFF. The CDR3 DNA follows: TGTGCCAGCAGTTTGAGTGCCACCGGGGAGCTGTTTTTT.

The chain links TRBV5-1 to TRBJ2-7; 11 bases align to TRBD2. The V and J ends lost 0 bases and 6 bases, in that order; junction bases with no gene match: 8. This CDR3 has 16 amino acids. Germline V lookup: CDR1 SGHRS, CDR2 YFSETQ. CDR3 residues: CASSLEGLAGGGEQYF. The CDR3 DNA is TGCGCCAGCAGCTTGGAAGGGCTAGCGGGAGGCGGCGAGCAGTACTTC.

This clone was detected only once. The chain joins TRBV7-8 to TRBJ1-5; tentative D call: TRBD1 (5 bases). Per germline, CDR1 SGHVS and CDR2 FQNEAQ. The CDR3 covers 15 residues. V lost 1 base to trimming and J lost 2 bases, with 9 bases between them. CDR3 region: CASSLGARGNQPQHF. The CDR3 DNA is TGTGCCAGCAGCTTAGGTGCCAGGGGCAATCAGCCCCAGCATTTT.

The V gene is TRBV21-1, the J gene TRBJ2-5; TRBD2 is taken as the D call from the table, unchecked against the DNA. TRBV21-1 has pseudogene status. The CDR3 is 15 residues long. The CDR3 loop is CASSSPPAGKETQYF. CDR3 DNA: TGTGCCAGCAGCTCTCCTCCGGCGGGGAAAGAGACCCAGTACTTC.

This sequence joins TRBV10-3 and TRBJ1-6; D gene unclear. The ends were cut back, 10 bases at V and 5 bases at J, with 6 bases in the middle. The CDR3 runs 11 residues. Germline assignment: CDR1 ENHRY and CDR2 SYGVKD. As DNA, the CDR3 is TGTGCCACCAAGGATAATTCACCCCTCCACTTT. The encoded protein is CATKDNSPLHF.

The chain joins TRBV5-8 to TRBJ1-5, with a weak D call TRBD1 (6 bases). The V and J ends lost 5 bases and 5 bases respectively, with 20 bases between them. The CDR3 contains 16 residues. The V gene's germline CDR1 is SGHTS and CDR2 YDEGEE. CDR3 sequence (DNA): TGTGCCAGCAGTCCCGGGGGCAGCAATAGGGATCAGCCCCAGCATTTT. The encoded protein is CASSPGGSNRDQPQHF.

This clone was observed a single time. The chain employs TRBV7-3 and TRBJ2-1; no clear D gene. Germline V lookup: CDR1 SGHTA, CDR2 FQGTGA. V gave up 6 bases and J gave up 3 bases, with 12 bases separating them. This CDR3 has 14 amino acids. CDR3 nucleotide sequence: TGTGCCAGCAGTCCTGACACGTTCTACAATGAGCAGTTCTTC. Its protein is CASSPDTFYNEQFF.

The V gene is TRBV6-5, the J gene TRBJ1-6, with 10 bases identical to TRBD1. Unmatched junction bases numbered 8, after V lost 4 bases and J lost 8 bases. CDR1 is MNHEY, CDR2 SVGAGI, per germline. The CDR3 runs 16 residues. CDR3 residues: CASSSAGTGDHSPLHF. The CDR3 DNA follows: TGTGCCAGCAGTTCAGCCGGGACAGGGGATCATTCACCCCTCCACTTT.

The chain uses TRBV5-8 and TRBJ2-1; TRBD2 matches at 10 bases. J lost 6 bases, V lost 0 bases, and 3 bases had no gene match. This CDR3 comprises 15 residues. Germline V gives CDR1 SGHTS, CDR2 YDEGEE. The CDR3 DNA reads as TGTGCCAGCAGCTTGGGGCTAGCGGGAGTCAATGAGCAGTTCTTC. It translates to CASSLGLAGVNEQFF.

V gene TRBV19 combines with J gene TRBJ2-7, with D possibly matching TRBD2 (6 bases). The CDR3 contains 13 residues. Trimming took 4 bases from V and 0 from J, leaving 7 bases between them. Germline assignment: CDR1 LNHDA and CDR2 SQIVND (reference sequence). The CDR3 sequence: CASSTGSSYEQYF. The CDR3 bases are TGTGCCAGTAGTACCGGGAGCTCCTACGAGCAGTACTTC.

V usage is TRBV7-2 and J usage is TRBJ2-2; 7 bases fit TRBD1. V lost 6 bases, J lost 6 bases, and 4 bases stayed unmatched. The CDR3 spans 13 residues. Per germline, CDR1 SGHTA and CDR2 FQGNSA. In DNA, the CDR3 is TGTGCCAGCAGAACAGGGGTGGCCGGGGAGCTGTTTTTT. Translated, it gives CASRTGVAGELFF. Full variable domain (rest looked up from reference TRBV7-2 and TRBJ2-2): GAGVSQSPSNKVTEKGKDVELRCDPISGHTALYWYRQSLGQGLEFLIYFQGNSAPDKSGLPSDRFSAERTGGSVSTLTIQRTQQEDSAVYLCASRTGVAGELFFGEGSRLTVL.

The chain recombines TRBV11-2 with TRBJ1-1; tentative D call: TRBD1 (5 bases). This CDR3 spans 15 amino acids. V dropped 5 bases and J dropped 3 bases, with 16 bases sitting between them. Germline values: CDR1 SGHAT, CDR2 FQNNGV. CDR3 residues: CASSPTIRGYTEAFF. CDR3 sequence (DNA): TGTGCCAGCAGCCCAACGATCCGGGGGTACACTGAAGCTTTCTTT.

The chain couples TRBV5-8 to TRBJ1-5; D perhaps matches TRBD1 (5 bases). Germline V gives CDR1 SGHTS, CDR2 YDEGEE. The V end lost 0 bases, the J end lost 1 base, and 14 bases lay between the germline ends. This CDR3 contains 17 residues. The CDR3 here is CASSLGSQGWSNQPQHF. CDR3 in DNA: TGTGCCAGCAGCTTGGGGTCTCAGGGTTGGAGCAATCAGCCCCAGCATTTT.